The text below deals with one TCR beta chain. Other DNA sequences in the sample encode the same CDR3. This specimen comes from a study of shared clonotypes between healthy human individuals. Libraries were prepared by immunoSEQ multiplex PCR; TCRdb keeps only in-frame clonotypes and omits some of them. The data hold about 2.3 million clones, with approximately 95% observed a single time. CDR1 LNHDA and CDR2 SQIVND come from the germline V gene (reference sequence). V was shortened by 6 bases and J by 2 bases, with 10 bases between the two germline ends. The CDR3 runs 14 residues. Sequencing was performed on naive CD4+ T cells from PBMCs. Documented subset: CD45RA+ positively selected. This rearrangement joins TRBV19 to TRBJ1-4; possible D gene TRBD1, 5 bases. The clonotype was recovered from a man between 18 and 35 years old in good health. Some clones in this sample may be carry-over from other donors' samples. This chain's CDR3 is CASSRGATNEKLFF. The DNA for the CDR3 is TGTGCCAGTAGCCGTGGGGCGACTAATGAAAAACTGTTTTTT.